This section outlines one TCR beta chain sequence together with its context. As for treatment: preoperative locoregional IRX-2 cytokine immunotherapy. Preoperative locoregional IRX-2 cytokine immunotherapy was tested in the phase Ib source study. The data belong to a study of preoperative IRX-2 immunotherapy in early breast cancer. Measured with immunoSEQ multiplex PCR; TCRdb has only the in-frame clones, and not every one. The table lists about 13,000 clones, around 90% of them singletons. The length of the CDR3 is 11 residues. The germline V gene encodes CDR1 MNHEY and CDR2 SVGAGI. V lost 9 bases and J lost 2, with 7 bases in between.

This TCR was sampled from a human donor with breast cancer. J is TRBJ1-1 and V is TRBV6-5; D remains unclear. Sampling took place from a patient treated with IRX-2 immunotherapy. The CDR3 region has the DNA TGTGCCAGTAACCATAACACTGAAGCTTTCTTT. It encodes CASNHNTEAFF.